This T cell receptor (beta chain) was profiled in a study of cytomegalovirus exposure and HLA in healthy donors. Study-level information: Assignment to the Caucasian-associated ancestry cluster applied to around 80% of the approximately 400 genotyped donors.

The primer mix had 60 Vbeta and 13 Jbeta primers. Sequencing used immunoSEQ multiplex PCR; TCRdb keeps in-frame clones, though not all of them. Of 200,000 to 250,000 clones listed, more than 75% are singletons. Study results and limitations: Later analysis reportedly placed an Asian-associated ancestry cluster below the roughly 690-donor mean in N-insertions. A link between a missense DCLRE1C variant and TCR beta V- and J-gene trimming emerged from a later analysis.

As regards this clone: The antigen remains undetermined.

The donors gave bone marrow, and they were healthy. This CDR3 region has 13 residues. With 7 bases removed from V and 4 bases from J, the gap between germline ends came to 12 bases. In germline, CDR1 is SNHLY, CDR2 FYNNEI. This TCR was recovered from a human donor in good health. The J gene is TRBJ2-3, the V gene TRBV2; D ambiguous. Sample: PBMCs. The CDR3 coding sequence is TGTGCCAGCATCCGACACAGTGCAGATACGCAGTATTTT. Protein sequence: CASIRHSADTQYF.